A selection of T cell receptor beta chains follows, all from one sample in a study of a mutant IDH1 vaccine in newly diagnosed glioma. Sequencing was performed with immunoSEQ multiplex PCR; in TCRdb, only in-frame clones are kept and a portion is missing. Here the sample spans roughly 76,000 clones, approximately 85% being singletons. These receptors' targets are unknown. The source was PBMCs, collected from a glioma patient whose treatment included an IDH1 peptide vaccine. These receptors were taken from a man aged 30-40 years with glioma. Some clones in this sample may be carry-over from other donors' samples. CDR3s include the opening cysteine and the closing phenylalanine or tryptophan. Fields, in order: V gene, D gene, clone size, J gene, CDR3 protein. The D gene is left open where the match is weak. The size entry is marked missing in some rows and otherwise reads once, few, many or a size class.

TRBV5-5	.	.	TRBJ2-2	CASSLIANTGELFF
TRBV20-1	.	few	TRBJ1-1	CSFKGDLEAFF
TRBV29-1	TRBD1	.	TRBJ1-2	CSAGTGSSYGYTF
TRBV19	.	.	TRBJ1-6	CASCDGSYNSPLHF
TRBV4-1	.	.	TRBJ1-5	CASSQEIVNQPQHF
TRBV6-6	.	.	TRBJ1-1	CASTRPPSEAFF
TRBV10-2	.	.	TRBJ1-2	CASSDPDSNYGYTF
TRBV9	.	.	TRBJ2-2	CASSPRGAENTGELFF
TRBV27	TRBD1	.	TRBJ2-7	CASSFTGTGDHEQYF
TRBV9	TRBD2	.	TRBJ2-3	CASSVESGGNTDTQYF
TRBV7-2	.	.	TRBJ2-5	CASQTDGETQYF
TRBV6-1	.	.	TRBJ1-5	CASSDSRYGQGNQPQHF
TRBV27	.	.	TRBJ1-1	CASSFRVNTEAFF
TRBV7-2	TRBD1	.	TRBJ2-7	CASSLADRYEQYF
TRBV19	TRBD2	.	TRBJ2-3	CASKGTYGLAGADTQYF
TRBV20-1	.	few	TRBJ1-2	CSASPAKFDTF
TRBV27	.	.	TRBJ1-6	CASSFRTVNSPLHF
TRBV19	TRBD2	.	TRBJ2-7	CASNPGAGDGEQYF
TRBV4-2	.	.	TRBJ2-1	CASSQDRKGFNEQFF
TRBV2	.	few	TRBJ1-2	CASSYDGAGGYTF
TRBV14	.	.	TRBJ2-1	CASSQELKGSEQFF
TRBV10-3	TRBD1	.	TRBJ2-1	CAISQTGANEQFF
TRBV7-9	TRBD1	once	TRBJ1-1	CASSLWTGGTEAFF
TRBV4-2	.	.	TRBJ2-5	CASATGPKETQYF
TRBV28	.	.	TRBJ2-5	CASTPQTAQETQYF
TRBV4-1	.	.	TRBJ1-4	CASSQDWTAPNEKLFF
TRBV2	TRBD1	.	TRBJ1-2	CASSGQGFVDYGYTF
TRBV30	.	.	TRBJ2-1	CAWSKTGNEQFF
TRBV5-6	.	.	TRBJ2-5	CASSLKETQYF
TRBV6-5	.	.	TRBJ1-4	CASSYSIWGTNEKLFF
TRBV30	TRBD2	once	TRBJ2-7	CAWSLSGDEQYF
TRBV28	TRBD1	.	TRBJ1-5	CASSLLDRGQPQHF
TRBV19	TRBD1	.	TRBJ1-6	CASKDRGRGFNSPLHF